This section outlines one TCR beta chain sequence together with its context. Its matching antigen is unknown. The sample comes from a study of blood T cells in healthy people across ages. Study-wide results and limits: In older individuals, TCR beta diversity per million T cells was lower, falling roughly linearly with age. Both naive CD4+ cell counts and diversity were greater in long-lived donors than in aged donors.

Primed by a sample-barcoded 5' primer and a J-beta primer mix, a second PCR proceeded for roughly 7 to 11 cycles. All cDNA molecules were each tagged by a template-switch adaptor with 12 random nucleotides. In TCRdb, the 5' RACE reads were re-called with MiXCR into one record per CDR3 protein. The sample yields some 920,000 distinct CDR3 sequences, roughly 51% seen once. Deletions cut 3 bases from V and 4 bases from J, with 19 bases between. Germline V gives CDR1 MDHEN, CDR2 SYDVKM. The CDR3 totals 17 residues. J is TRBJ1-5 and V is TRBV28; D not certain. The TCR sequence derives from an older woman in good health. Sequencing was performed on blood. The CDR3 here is CASSLGIGRRLNQPQHF. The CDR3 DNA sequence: TGTGCCAGCAGTTTGGGGATAGGACGGAGGTTAAATCAGCCCCAGCATTTT.